The clone carrying this TCR beta chain is termed medium-sized. These data are taken from a study of immune cell composition in non-small cell lung cancer. The CDR3 loop spans 17 amino acids. Germline CDR1 and CDR2: MNHNS and SASEGT. With 1 base removed from V and 0 bases from J, the gap between germline ends came to 15 bases. Assay used: immunoSEQ multiplex PCR; TCRdb lists only in-frame clones, some missing. The sample consists of roughly 7,000 clones, less than 75% of them appearing once. J is TRBJ1-2 and V is TRBV6-1; D unresolved. This receptor was taken from a human donor with non-small cell lung cancer. Sequencing used lung tumor tissue. The CDR3 DNA reads TGTGCCAGCAGTGAAGATCTAGGCCTTAACACTAACTATGGCTACACCTTC. As protein: CASSEDLGLNTNYGYTF.